This T cell receptor beta chain originates from a study of technical replicates of blood from a few donors. TCRdb's copy holds only in-frame clones and misses some; the assay was immunoSEQ multiplex PCR. This table holds 70,000 to 95,000 clones, about 95% found once. V lost 8 bases and J lost 1; bases outside the gene matches: 2. CDR3 size: 14 residues. Germline assignment: CDR1 SGHVS and CDR2 FQNEAQ. The sequence came from a human donor in good health. The V call is TRBV7-8, the J call TRBJ2-2; the match to TRBD1 covers 9 bases. Sequencing input: T cells isolated from PBMCs. CDR3 amino acids: CASEDRGNTGELFF. The CDR3 DNA follows: TGTGCCAGCGAGGACAGGGGGAACACCGGGGAGCTGTTTTTT.